This passage covers 19 T cell receptor beta chains from one sample sequenced in a study of early T cells in non-severe SARS-CoV-2 infection. MiXCR was run by TCRdb on the 5' RACE reads, yielding one entry per CDR3 protein. The sample lists fewer than 100,000 distinct CDR3 sequences, over 10% occurring once. Sequencing was performed on whole blood. The origin of the receptors is an adult who was a healthcare worker with PCR-confirmed SARS-CoV-2 infection or an uninfected control (not recorded which).

This clonotype has only a few counts. The chain couples TRBV3-1 to TRBJ2-7; D is unclear. V lost 6 bases to trimming and J lost 3 bases, with 6 bases between them. This CDR3 is built from 11 residues. The V gene's germline CDR1 is LGHDT and CDR2 YNNKEL (reference sequence). CDR3 DNA: TGTGCCAGCAGTAACAACTACGAGCAGTACTTC. Translating gives CASSNNYEQYF.

This clonotype was seen only a few times. The V call is TRBV7-8, the J call TRBJ2-7, with D perhaps matching TRBD1 or TRBD2 (5 bases each). Germline V lookup: CDR1 SGHVS, CDR2 FQNEAQ. V was trimmed by 5 bases and J by 0 bases, leaving 11 bases between them. The CDR3 length is 14 residues. CDR3 DNA: TGTGCCAGCAGCGAGGGACGGTTCTCCTACGAGCAGTACTTC. Protein sequence: CASSEGRFSYEQYF.

This clonotype was seen more than once but under ten times. The chain employs TRBV6-6 and TRBJ1-5; D uncertain. This CDR3 region has 14 residues. V lost 4 bases and J 2 bases, leaving 9 bases between the germline ends. Germline CDR1 is MNHNY and CDR2 is SVGAGI (reference sequence). CDR3 coding DNA: TGTGCCAGCAGTTTACTCGGGGGCAATCAGCCCCAGCATTTT. This codes for CASSLLGGNQPQHF.

J is TRBJ1-2 and V is TRBV29-1; a weak D match, TRBD1 (5 bases). The V end was cut by 5 bases, the J end by 6 bases, with 10 bases between. This CDR3 is built from 11 residues. Per the germline V gene, CDR1 is SQVTM and CDR2 is ANQGSEA. The CDR3 region has the DNA TGCAGCGTTCTAGGGGTGAATGGCTACACCTTC. This translates into CSVLGVNGYTF.

V usage is TRBV6-1 and J usage is TRBJ2-3; 14 bases are a match to TRBD2. Germline CDR1 MNHNS, CDR2 SASEGT. With 8 bases clipped from V and 7 bases from J, the junction kept 2 bases outside the gene matches. The CDR3 runs 13 residues. Written as DNA, the CDR3 is TGTGCCAGCGGGACTAGCGGGGGTCATACGCAGTATTTT. This encodes CASGTSGGHTQYF.

V is TRBV5-1 and J is TRBJ2-7; a weak D match, TRBD1 (5 bases). Looked up from germline, CDR1 is SGHRS and CDR2 is YFSETQ. The CDR3 contains 14 residues. V gave up 0 bases and J gave up 2 bases, with 9 bases separating them. The CDR3 here is CASSLVDSTYEQYF. For the CDR3, the DNA is TGCGCCAGCAGCTTGGTAGACAGTACCTACGAGCAGTACTTC.

This clonotype has ten or more counts. The chain links TRBV4-2 to TRBJ1-6, with 11 bases aligning to TRBD1. Germline CDR1 and CDR2: LGHNA and YNFKEQ. The CDR3 sequence is 16 residues long. V lost 3 bases to trimming and J lost 8 bases; unmatched junction nucleotides: 6. CDR3 sequence reads: CASSQGQGEGYSPLHF. The DNA for the CDR3 is TGTGCCAGCAGCCAGGGACAGGGGGAAGGGTATTCACCCCTCCACTTT.

The gene calls are TRBV28 and TRBJ2-5; a weak D match, TRBD2 (6 bases). V was cut by 8 bases and J by 5 bases, with 18 bases left in between. The length of the CDR3 is 14 residues. Per germline, CDR1 MDHEN and CDR2 SYDVKM. The CDR3 region has the DNA TGTGCCAGCGGCTCCGGGACTGGGATCGAGACCCAGTACTTC. Its protein is CASGSGTGIETQYF.

This clonotype occurred once. The chain couples TRBV28 to TRBJ2-7; D gene ambiguous. The CDR3 loop spans 17 amino acids. From germline, CDR1 is MDHEN and CDR2 SYDVKM. Deletions cut 2 bases from V and 0 bases from J, with 17 bases between. The CDR3 region is CASSLPPTRNPSYEQYF. DNA for the CDR3: TGTGCCAGCAGTTTACCCCCGACCCGTAATCCCTCCTACGAGCAGTACTTC.

The chain couples TRBV2 to TRBJ2-5; D may be TRBD2 (6 bases). The CDR3 is made up of 14 amino acids. Germline CDR1 SNHLY, CDR2 FYNNEI. Trimming pared 7 bases from V and 5 bases from J, leaving 17 bases between. Here the CDR3 reads CASMPTSRGETQYF. CDR3 nucleotide sequence: TGTGCCAGCATGCCCACTAGCCGGGGGGAGACCCAGTACTTC.

Only a few counts were recorded for this clonotype. The rearrangement links TRBV18 to TRBJ2-2, with TRBD1 matching 9 bases. This CDR3 comprises 16 residues. CDR1 and CDR2 from the germline V gene are KGHSH and LQKENI. V was pared by 6 bases and J by 0 bases, with 5 bases of the junction left unmatched. DNA for the CDR3: TGTGCCAGCTCCTTCCGACAGGGGGCGAACACCGGGGAGCTGTTTTTT. It is translated as CASSFRQGANTGELFF.

There are many counts of this clonotype. The V call is TRBV4-3, the J call TRBJ1-6, with TRBD1 identical over 7 bases. The CDR3 loop spans 15 amino acids. Germline lookup yields CDR1 LGHNA and CDR2 YSLEER. Trimming cost V 4 bases and J 9 bases; bases outside gene matches: 9. CDR3 nucleotide sequence: TGCGCCAGCAGCCGTCGACAGGGAGGGAGTTCACCCCTCCACTTT. Translation: CASSRRQGGSSPLHF.

The CDR3 nucleotides read TGTGCCAGCAGCCTATCCTCCTCCGGGCCCAACACTGAAGCTTTCTTT. It translates to CASSLSSSGPNTEAFF. The chain couples TRBV7-6 to TRBJ1-1; D gene unclear. Trimming took 5 bases from V and 2 from J, leaving 18 bases between them. Per the germline V gene, CDR1 is SGHVS and CDR2 is FNYEAQ. CDR3 length: 16 residues.

This clonotype appeared many times. V usage is TRBV6-5 and J usage is TRBJ2-3, with D possibly being TRBD1 or TRBD2 (5 bases each). V lost 7 bases to trimming and J lost 4 bases, with 12 bases between them. Germline V gene data show CDR1 as MNHEY and CDR2 as SVGAGI. This CDR3 is built from 13 residues. The CDR3 DNA reads TGTGCCAGCACCCCCGGGGACGCAGATACGCAGTATTTT. Protein: CASTPGDADTQYF.

This clonotype was observed many times. V usage is TRBV5-1 and J usage is TRBJ2-4; TRBD1 might be the D (6 bases). The germline CDR1 and CDR2 sequences are SGHRS and YFSETQ. The CDR3 is 14 amino acids. Trimming pared 7 bases from V and 8 bases from J, leaving 19 bases between. The CDR3 bases are TGCGCCAGCCGCACGAGGGGCTCAGGGGACATTCAGTACTTC. Translating it yields CASRTRGSGDIQYF.

J is TRBJ1-1 and V is TRBV13; 9 bases fit TRBD1. Germline V gene lookup returns CDR1 PRHDT and CDR2 FYEKMQ (reference sequence). J gave up 4 bases and V 2 bases, and 8 bases lay outside the gene matches. The CDR3 has 16 amino acids. This CDR3 reads CASSLRGQGLRTEAFF. CDR3 DNA: TGTGCCAGCAGCTTAAGGGGACAGGGTTTGCGCACTGAAGCTTTCTTT.

This clonotype was seen only a few times. The chain has TRBV10-1 and TRBJ2-6; D is undetermined. Germline V gene lookup returns CDR1 WNHNN and CDR2 SYGVQD (reference sequence). Trimming removed 5 bases from V and 4 bases from J, with 3 bases in between. This CDR3 has 12 residues. CDR3 amino acids: CASSPGANVLTF. The DNA of the CDR3 is TGCGCCAGCAGTCCCGGGGCCAACGTCCTGACTTTC.

The CDR3 loop is CASSSTPLGQSSGYTF. CDR3 nucleotide sequence: TGTGCCAGCAGTTCCACCCCCCTCGGACAGTCCAGTGGCTACACCTTC. This sequence joins TRBV6-5 and TRBJ1-2; the D gene is possibly TRBD1 (6 bases). CDR1 MNHEY and CDR2 SVGAGI come from the germline V gene. CDR3 size: 16 residues. V gave up 4 bases and J gave up 7 bases, with 22 bases separating them.

This clonotype came up many times. The CDR3 loop is CASRPNTGTQYF. CDR3 in DNA: TGTGCCAGTAGACCGAACACAGGGACCCAGTACTTC. This rearrangement joins TRBV19 to TRBJ2-5, with D possibly TRBD1 on 5 matching bases. Germline CDR1 LNHDA, CDR2 SQIVND (reference sequence). V dropped 6 bases and J dropped 7 bases, with 12 bases sitting between them. CDR3 size: 12 residues.